One and the same sample provided the 3 T cell receptor beta chains below, sequenced in a study of long-term antiretroviral therapy in people with HIV. With survey level as its setting, the immunoSEQ assay was v3.0. Generated by immunoSEQ multiplex PCR, the TCRdb table keeps only in-frame clones and is missing some. This table has roughly 11,000 clones, over 65% appearing once. This specimen consisted of unsorted PBMCs, obtained less than 3.3 years before starting antiretroviral therapy. The receptor source for this set is a man aged 35-49 years with HIV.

This clone appeared a few times. The chain is built from TRBV7-8 and TRBJ2-2, with D possibly being TRBD1 or TRBD2 (5 bases each). V was cut by 1 base and J by 9 bases, with 15 bases left in between. CDR3 length: 15 amino acids. Germline assignment: CDR1 SGHVS and CDR2 FQNEAQ. The CDR3 DNA follows: TGTGCCAGCAGCTTAGGGGGGATCCGCAGCAGGGAGCTGTTTTTT. Residues: CASSLGGIRSRELFF.

In this sample, this clone turned up once. V gene TRBV9 combines with J gene TRBJ2-6, with no clear D. Trimming shortened V by 2 bases and J by 0 bases, and 3 bases separated the two germline ends. Germline V CDR1 and CDR2: SGDLS, YYNGEE. This CDR3 is built from 14 residues. The DNA for the CDR3 is TGTGCCAGCAGCGTGGACTCTGGGGCCAACGTCCTGACTTTC. Encoded protein: CASSVDSGANVLTF.

This clone has a single count. The chain couples TRBV28 to TRBJ1-5; 9 bases match TRBD1. V lost 3 bases to trimming and J lost 7 bases; unmatched junction nucleotides: 7. The CDR3 contains 15 residues. Germline CDR1 MDHEN, CDR2 SYDVKM. For the CDR3, the DNA is TGTGCCAGCAGTTTTCTTCAGACAGGGGGGCAGCCCCAGCATTTT. Translation gives CASSFLQTGGQPQHF.